This T cell receptor (beta chain) was recorded in a study of blood T cell repertoires in COVID-19. Study-level background: Spain, Italy and the United States supplied samples that represented acute and convalescent COVID-19. PBMCs, B-cell-depleted T cells, or T cells provided the cDNA or gDNA that made up the material.

The CDR3 loop spans 14 amino acids. Germline V CDR1 and CDR2: SGHVS, FQNEAQ. Trimming removed 1 base from V and 5 bases from J, with 11 bases in between. Methods used by the authors: Estimation of nucleated cell counts relied on the amplification of reference gene primers. Generated by immunoSEQ multiplex PCR, the TCRdb table keeps only in-frame clones and is missing some. Clone size and the V and J calls come from that table; the DNA yielded D and trimming. Seen here are roughly 67,000 clones, roughly 85% observed once, and the top ten hold roughly 24%. The sequence was collected from a man aged 50-59 years with acute or convalescent COVID-19. The sequencing sample was made of peripheral blood. V gene TRBV7-8 combines with J gene TRBJ2-5, with a possible D match to TRBD2 (6 bases). CDR3 DNA: TGTGCCAGCAGCTTAGTAAAGGGAGGCGAGACCCAGTACTTC. Protein product: CASSLVKGGETQYF.